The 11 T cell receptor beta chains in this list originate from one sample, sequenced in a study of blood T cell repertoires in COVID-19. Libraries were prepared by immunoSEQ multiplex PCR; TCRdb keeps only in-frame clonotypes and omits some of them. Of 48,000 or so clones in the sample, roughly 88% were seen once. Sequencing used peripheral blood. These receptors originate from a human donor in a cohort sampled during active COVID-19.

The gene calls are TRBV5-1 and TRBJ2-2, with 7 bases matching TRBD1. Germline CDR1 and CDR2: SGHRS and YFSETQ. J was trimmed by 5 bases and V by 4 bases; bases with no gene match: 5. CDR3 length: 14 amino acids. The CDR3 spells CASSRDSGTGELFF. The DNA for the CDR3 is TGCGCCAGCAGCAGGGACAGCGGTACCGGGGAGCTGTTTTTT.

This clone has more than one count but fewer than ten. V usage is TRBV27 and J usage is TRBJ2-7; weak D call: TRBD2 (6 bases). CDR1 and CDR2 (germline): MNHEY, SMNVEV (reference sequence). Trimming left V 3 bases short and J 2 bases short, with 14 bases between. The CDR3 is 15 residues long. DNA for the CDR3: TGTGCCAGCAGTTTTGGTAGCGGAGGGGCCTACGAGCAGTACTTC. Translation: CASSFGSGGAYEQYF.

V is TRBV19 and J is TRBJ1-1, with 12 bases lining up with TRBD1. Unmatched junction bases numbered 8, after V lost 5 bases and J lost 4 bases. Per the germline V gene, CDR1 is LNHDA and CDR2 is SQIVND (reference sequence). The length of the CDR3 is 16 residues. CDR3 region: CASSGTGGILSTEAFF. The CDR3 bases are TGTGCCAGTAGTGGGACAGGGGGCATTTTGAGCACTGAAGCTTTCTTT.

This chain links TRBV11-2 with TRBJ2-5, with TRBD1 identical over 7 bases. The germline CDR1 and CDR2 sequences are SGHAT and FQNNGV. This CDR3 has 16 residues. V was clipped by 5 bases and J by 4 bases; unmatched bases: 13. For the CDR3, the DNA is TGTGCCAGCAGCCTCCGGGACAGATCCATCGGAGAGACCCAGTACTTC. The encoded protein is CASSLRDRSIGETQYF.

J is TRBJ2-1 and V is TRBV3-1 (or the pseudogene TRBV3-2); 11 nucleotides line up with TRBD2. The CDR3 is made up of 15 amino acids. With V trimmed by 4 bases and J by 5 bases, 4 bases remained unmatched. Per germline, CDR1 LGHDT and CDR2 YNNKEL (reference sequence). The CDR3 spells CASSPGTSGNNEQFF. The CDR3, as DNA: TGTGCCAGCAGCCCTGGGACTAGCGGAAACAATGAGCAGTTCTTC.

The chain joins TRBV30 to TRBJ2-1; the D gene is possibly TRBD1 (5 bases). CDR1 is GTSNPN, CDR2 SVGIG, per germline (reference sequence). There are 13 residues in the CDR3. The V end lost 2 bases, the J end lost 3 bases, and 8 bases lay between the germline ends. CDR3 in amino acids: CAWSPTDYNEQFF. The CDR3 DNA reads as TGTGCCTGGAGTCCGACAGACTACAATGAGCAGTTCTTC.

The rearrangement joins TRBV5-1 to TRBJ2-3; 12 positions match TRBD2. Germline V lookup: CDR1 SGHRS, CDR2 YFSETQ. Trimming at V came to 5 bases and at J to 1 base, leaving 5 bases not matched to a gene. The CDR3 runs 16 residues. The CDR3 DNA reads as TGCGCCAGCAGTCCTCGGACTAGCGGGGGCACAGATACGCAGTATTTT. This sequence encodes CASSPRTSGGTDTQYF.

The CDR3, as DNA: TGTGCCAGCTCACCAGGGACTAGCGGGAGGAAATTAGAGACCCAGTACTTC. Protein sequence: CASSPGTSGRKLETQYF. The gene calls are TRBV18 and TRBJ2-5; 15 bases fit TRBD2. Trimming cost V 2 bases and J 4 bases; bases outside gene matches: 5. This CDR3 is 17 amino acids long. Germline V lookup: CDR1 KGHSH, CDR2 LQKENI.

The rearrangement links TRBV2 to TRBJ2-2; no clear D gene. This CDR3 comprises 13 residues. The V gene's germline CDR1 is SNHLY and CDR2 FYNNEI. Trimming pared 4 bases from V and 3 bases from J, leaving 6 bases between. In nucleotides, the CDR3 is TGTGCCAGCAGTGCTCAGGACACCGGGGAGCTGTTTTTT. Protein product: CASSAQDTGELFF.

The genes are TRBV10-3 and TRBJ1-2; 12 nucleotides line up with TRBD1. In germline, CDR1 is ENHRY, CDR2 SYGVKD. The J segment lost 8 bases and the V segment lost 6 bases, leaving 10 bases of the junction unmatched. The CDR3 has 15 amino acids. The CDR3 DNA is TGTGCCATCAGACCTACCGGGACAGGGGGCGAAGGCTACACCTTC. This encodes CAIRPTGTGGEGYTF.

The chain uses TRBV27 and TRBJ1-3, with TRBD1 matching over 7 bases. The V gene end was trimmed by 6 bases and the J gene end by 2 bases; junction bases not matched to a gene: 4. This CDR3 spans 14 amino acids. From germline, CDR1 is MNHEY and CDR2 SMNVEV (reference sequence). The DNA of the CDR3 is TGTGCCAGCAGCCAGGGACAGACTGGAAACACCATATATTTT. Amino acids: CASSQGQTGNTIYF.